This T cell receptor (beta chain) was retrieved from a study of siplizumab effects on memory and regulatory T cells. Study-level findings and limits: Left unconfirmed was the suppressive function of proliferating Tregs from siplizumab cultures.

Libraries were prepared by immunoSEQ multiplex PCR; TCRdb keeps only in-frame clonotypes and omits some of them. Seen here are tens of thousands of clones, roughly nine tenths observed once, and the top ten hold less than 0.3%. In regard to this clone: Its target is not known.

V was pared by 3 bases and J by 0 bases, with 11 bases between. Per germline, CDR1 SGHAT and CDR2 FQNNGV. The CDR3 has 15 amino acids. The chain joins TRBV11-2 to TRBJ1-2; the D is unclear. Sequencing was done on a sample of naive CD4+ T cells sorted from blood. This sequence originates from a human donor in good health. CDR3 in DNA: TGTGCCAGCAGCTTCGCGGGAGGGACTAACTATGGCTACACCTTC. It encodes CASSFAGGTNYGYTF.